This passage covers 28 T cell receptor beta chains from one sample sequenced in a study of CD8 T cells in Susac syndrome. Reverse transcription of roughly 0.45 to 1 ug RNA used random hexamers. TCRdb reprocessed the immunoSEQ multiplex PCR reads with MiXCR, giving one entry per CDR3 protein. The sample records about 180,000 distinct CDR3 sequences, approximately 94% being singletons. Sequences were obtained from CD4+ T cells from PBMCs. All receptors derive from a human donor with Susac syndrome.

The J gene is TRBJ1-6, the V gene TRBV2; TRBD1 matches 8 bases. The germline CDR1 and CDR2 sequences are SNHLY and FYNNEI. The junction had 2 bases not matched to a gene; V was cut back by 5 bases and J by 5 bases. CDR3 length: 14 residues. CDR3 sequence reads: CASSQTGDNSPLHF. The CDR3 nucleotides read TGTGCCAGCAGTCAGACAGGGGATAATTCACCCCTCCACTTT.

This clonotype has only a few counts. V and J are TRBV12-3 or TRBV12-4 and TRBJ1-2; no clear D. The CDR3 has 13 residues. V lost 0 bases, J lost 5 bases, and 7 bases lay in between. The chain's CDR3 is CASSLAENYGYTF. CDR3 in DNA: TGTGCCAGCAGTTTAGCGGAGAATTATGGCTACACCTTC.

The V call is TRBV29-1, the J call TRBJ1-2, with 10 bases matching TRBD1. From germline, CDR1 is SQVTM and CDR2 ANQGSEA. The CDR3 has 16 amino acids. Trimming cost V 6 bases and J 0 bases; bases outside gene matches: 10. The CDR3 loop reads CSVDRGQEGANYGYTF. The CDR3 DNA sequence: TGCAGCGTCGACAGGGGGCAGGAGGGTGCTAACTATGGCTACACCTTC.

The chain couples TRBV24-1 to TRBJ1-2, with 8 bases lining up with TRBD1. V trimming: 4 bases; J trimming: 5 bases; junction bases outside the gene matches: 2. CDR1 and CDR2 (germline): KGHDR, SFDVKD. This CDR3 has 13 residues. The DNA for the CDR3 is TGTGCCACCAGTGACGACAGGGGTTATGGCTACACCTTC. This sequence encodes CATSDDRGYGYTF.

The rearrangement uses TRBV7-9 and TRBJ2-5; no definite D call. Trimming removed 4 bases from V and 5 bases from J, with 5 bases in between. The CDR3 runs to 11 residues. Germline loops: CDR1 SEHNR, CDR2 FQNEAQ (reference sequence). The DNA for the CDR3 is TGTGCCAGCAGCTACGGGGAGACCCAGTACTTC. Its protein product is CASSYGETQYF. The whole variable domain, remainder taken from reference TRBV7-9 and TRBJ2-5, is DTGVSQNPRHKITKRGQNVTFRCDPISEHNRLYWYRQTLGQGPEFLTYFQNEAQLEKSRLLSDRFSAERPKGSFSTLEIQRTEQGDSAMYLCASSYGETQYFGPGTRLLVL.

The table lists this clonotype with a count of one. The chain links TRBV20-1 to TRBJ2-3, with D uncertain. Germline assignment: CDR1 DFQATT and CDR2 SNEGSKA (reference sequence). The CDR3 contains 13 residues. Deletions cut 3 bases from V and 0 bases from J, with 7 bases between. The CDR3 spells CSASIRSTDTQYF. The DNA for the CDR3 is TGCAGTGCTAGTATTAGGAGCACAGATACGCAGTATTTT.

The CDR3 protein is CASSLANIGTDTQYF. Written as DNA, the CDR3 is TGTGCCAGCAGCTTAGCGAACATAGGCACAGATACGCAGTATTTT. The chain combines TRBV7-9 with TRBJ2-3; D is undetermined. CDR3 length: 15 amino acids. Germline V gene sequence: CDR1 SEHNR, CDR2 FQNEAQ (reference sequence). Between the trimmed V and J ends, which lost 0 bases and 1 base, there was a span of 8 bases.

J is TRBJ2-7 and V is TRBV20-1; no definite D call. The V end lost 6 bases, the J end lost 6 bases, and 9 bases lay between the germline ends. The CDR3 runs to 10 residues. Germline V CDR1 and CDR2: DFQATT, SNEGSKA (reference sequence). The CDR3 DNA follows: TGCAGTGCCGGACGGGTCGAGCAGTACTTC. Translating gives CSAGRVEQYF.

The chain links TRBV7-2 to TRBJ2-2; possible D gene TRBD2, 6 bases. V was clipped by 5 bases and J by 8 bases, with 12 bases between them. This CDR3 contains 13 residues. CDR1 and CDR2 (germline): SGHTA, FQGNSA. CDR3 region: CASSPLAGGELFF. The CDR3 region has the DNA TGTGCCAGCAGCCCCCTCGCGGGGGGGGAGCTGTTTTTT. Full variable domain (missing parts from reference TRBV7-2 and TRBJ2-2): GAGVSQSPSNKVTEKGKDVELRCDPISGHTALYWYRQSLGQGLEFLIYFQGNSAPDKSGLPSDRFSAERTGGSVSTLTIQRTQQEDSAVYLCASSPLAGGELFFGEGSRLTVL.

The chain employs TRBV7-8 and TRBJ2-5, with 10 bases matching TRBD1. The CDR3 runs to 12 residues. V dropped 4 bases and J dropped 12; count of bases not matched to a gene: 5. Germline V lookup: CDR1 SGHVS, CDR2 FQNEAQ. CDR3 protein: CASSSGQGTKYF. Written as DNA, the CDR3 is TGTGCCAGCAGCTCGGGACAGGGGACTAAGTACTTC.

V gene TRBV12-3 or TRBV12-4 combines with J gene TRBJ2-7; 7 nucleotides line up with TRBD1. V lost 7 bases and J lost 1; bases outside the gene matches: 7. The CDR3 spans 14 residues. The CDR3 reads CASIQTGSSYEQYF. In DNA form, the CDR3 reads TGTGCCAGCATTCAGACAGGGTCATCCTACGAGCAGTACTTC.

V gene TRBV19 combines with J gene TRBJ1-5; a weak D match, TRBD1 (5 bases). Between the trimmed V and J ends, which lost 7 bases and 4 bases, there was a span of 11 bases. The CDR3 is 13 residues long. Looked up from germline, CDR1 is LNHDA and CDR2 is SQIVND (reference sequence). Here the CDR3 reads CASKTEVNQPQHF. The DNA of the CDR3 is TGTGCCAGTAAGACAGAAGTTAATCAGCCCCAGCATTTT.

V gene TRBV7-9 combines with J gene TRBJ1-2, with D maybe TRBD1 (6 bases). The V gene lost 5 bases and the J gene lost 2 bases, with 12 bases spanning the gap. Germline assignment: CDR1 SEHNR and CDR2 FQNEAQ (reference sequence). The CDR3 extends over 14 amino acids. CDR3 sequence: CASSPTGGNYGYTF. CDR3 DNA sequence: TGTGCCAGCAGCCCGACCGGGGGCAACTATGGCTACACCTTC.

This chain joins TRBV6-5 and TRBJ1-6; D is undetermined. The V end lost 5 bases, the J end lost 3 bases, and 5 bases lay between the germline ends. CDR1 and CDR2 from the germline V gene are MNHEY and SVGAGI. The CDR3 sequence is 13 residues long. The CDR3 here is CASSRLYNSPLHF. DNA of the CDR3: TGTGCCAGCAGTCGGCTCTATAATTCACCCCTCCACTTT.

The chain employs TRBV29-1 and TRBJ2-6; D might be TRBD1 (6 bases). This CDR3 has 16 residues. The germline gives CDR1 SQVTM, CDR2 ANQGSEA. Between the trimmed V and J ends, which lost 8 bases and 0 bases, there was a span of 17 bases. CDR3 DNA sequence: TGCAGCCCGTCAAGGACAGTTACCTCTGGGGCCAACGTCCTGACTTTC. Encoded protein: CSPSRTVTSGANVLTF.

The chain combines TRBV2 with TRBJ2-6, with D possibly TRBD1 on 5 matching bases. V was trimmed by 2 bases and J by 0 bases, leaving 11 bases between them. CDR1 and CDR2 from the germline V gene are SNHLY and FYNNEI. CDR3 length: 17 amino acids. CDR3 DNA: TGTGCCAGCAGTGAATTGACAGTGACCTCTGGGGCCAACGTCCTGACTTTC. Translated: CASSELTVTSGANVLTF.

This chain connects TRBV6-5 to TRBJ1-2; 8 bases match TRBD1. With 10 bases clipped from V and 5 bases from J, the junction kept 3 bases outside the gene matches. This CDR3 has 11 residues. CDR1 is MNHEY and CDR2 is SVGAGI in the germline V gene. DNA for the CDR3: TGTGCCACCCGGACAGGGTATGGCTACACCTTC. As protein: CATRTGYGYTF.

This chain uses TRBV7-6 with TRBJ2-3, with 9 nucleotides matching TRBD2. Germline trimming cut 5 bases from V and 2 bases from J; bases unmatched to any gene: 8. Germline CDR1 and CDR2: SGHVS and FNYEAQ. This CDR3 is 16 amino acids long. For the CDR3, the DNA is TGTGCCAGCAGCCACCCTAGCGGGGCGAACACAGATACGCAGTATTTT. Protein product: CASSHPSGANTDTQYF.

This sequence joins TRBV6-1 and TRBJ2-3; 12 bases map to TRBD1. CDR3 length: 15 amino acids. The V and J ends lost 6 bases and 5 bases, in that order; junction bases with no gene match: 6. Germline-derived CDR1 and CDR2 are MNHNS and SASEGT. The CDR3 spells CASSPRDRGRDTQYF. CDR3 bases: TGTGCCAGCAGCCCCCGGGACAGGGGGCGAGATACGCAGTATTTT.

The rearrangement uses TRBV4-2 and TRBJ2-3, with 7 bases aligning to TRBD2. This CDR3 has 16 amino acids. V trimming: 5 bases; J trimming: 1 base; junction bases outside the gene matches: 9. Germline CDR1 LGHNA, CDR2 YNFKEQ. CDR3 nucleotides: TGTGCCAGCAGCTCGCCGGCCAGCGGGGGCACAGATACGCAGTATTTT. Translation: CASSSPASGGTDTQYF.

This chain links TRBV12-3 or TRBV12-4 with TRBJ2-7, with TRBD2 matching 10 bases. V was clipped by 7 bases and J by 7 bases; unmatched bases: 7. This CDR3 is 13 amino acids long. Written as DNA, the CDR3 is TGTGCCAGCACCCGACTAGCGGGTGGTGAGCAGTACTTC. Translation gives CASTRLAGGEQYF.

CDR3 DNA: TGCAGTGCTAAATCGGGACAGCGAATACAAGAGACCCAGTACTTC. Protein: CSAKSGQRIQETQYF. The rearrangement uses TRBV20-1 and TRBJ2-5; 7 bases align to TRBD1. The CDR3 extends over 15 amino acids. Germline values: CDR1 DFQATT, CDR2 SNEGSKA (reference sequence). V trimming: 4 bases; J trimming: 2 bases; junction bases outside the gene matches: 10.

The chain joins TRBV12-3 or TRBV12-4 to TRBJ2-7; 7 bases map to TRBD2. The V and J ends lost 8 bases and 10 bases, in that order; junction bases with no gene match: 8. The CDR3 runs to 11 residues. DNA of the CDR3: TGTGCCAGCTCCGGGACTATTCTTCAGTACTTC. Protein: CASSGTILQYF.

This chain links TRBV6-5 with TRBJ1-6; 7 positions match TRBD1. Trimming removed 6 bases from V and 10 bases from J; junction bases left unmatched: 9. Germline values: CDR1 MNHEY, CDR2 SVGAGI. This CDR3 has 14 amino acids. CDR3: CASSEGGSGSPLHF. For the CDR3, the DNA is TGTGCCAGCAGCGAAGGGGGCAGCGGATCACCCCTCCACTTT.

The chain joins TRBV20-1 to TRBJ2-1; D is possibly TRBD2 (5 bases). V lost 5 bases and J 0 bases, leaving 11 bases between the germline ends. This CDR3 has 14 residues. The germline V gene encodes CDR1 DFQATT and CDR2 SNEGSKA (reference sequence). The DNA for the CDR3 is TGCAGTGCTTCGGACTTGGCCTCCTACAATGAGCAGTTCTTC. Amino acids: CSASDLASYNEQFF.

The table lists this clonotype with a few counts. The genes are TRBV29-1 and TRBJ2-5; no clear D. V was clipped by 8 bases and J by 4 bases, with 17 bases between them. The CDR3 consists of 13 residues. Germline CDR1 SQVTM, CDR2 ANQGSEA. CDR3 coding DNA: TGCAGCCCTACCGCTTGGGTCGGAGAGACCCAGTACTTC. Protein: CSPTAWVGETQYF.

The chain is built from TRBV29-1 and TRBJ2-4; TRBD1 matches at 9 bases. This CDR3 region has 14 residues. CDR1 and CDR2 from the germline V gene are SQVTM and ANQGSEA. Trimming at V came to 6 bases and at J to 10 bases, leaving 13 bases not matched to a gene. CDR3 residues: CSVLDRGAKVIQYF. CDR3 nucleotides: TGCAGCGTCCTCGACAGGGGGGCCAAGGTGATTCAGTACTTC.

The chain couples TRBV6-5 to TRBJ2-7, with 8 bases matching TRBD1. The V gene's germline CDR1 is MNHEY and CDR2 SVGAGI. Germline trimming cut 2 bases from V and 7 bases from J; bases unmatched to any gene: 10. CDR3 length: 15 residues. CDR3 sequence reads: CASSYRGRGQEEQYF. CDR3 in DNA: TGTGCCAGCAGTTACAGGGGCAGGGGGCAGGAGGAGCAGTACTTC.